This T cell receptor (beta chain) was captured in a study of blood T cells in healthy people across ages. Study outcomes and limitations: Older individuals had lower TCR beta diversity per million T cells (the decline was roughly linear). Unsorted PBMCs blocked a conclusive comparison of naive and antigen-experienced cells.

The V gene's germline CDR1 is SGHAT and CDR2 FQNNGV. The CDR3 extends over 15 amino acids. Between the trimmed V and J ends, which lost 5 bases and 1 base, there was a span of 14 bases. Of note for this clonotype: What it binds is unknown.

Then a second PCR, running roughly 7 to 11 cycles, was carried out with a sample-barcoded 5' primer and a J-beta primer mix. TCRdb re-called the 5' RACE reads through MiXCR, storing one row per CDR3 protein. This table holds around 1,500,000 distinct CDR3 sequences, roughly 40% found once. V and J are TRBV11-2 and TRBJ1-1, with D possibly being TRBD1 (6 bases). Sequences were obtained from blood. The source is a woman aged 18-29 years in good health. The CDR3 spells CASSPTTGQNTEAFF. For the CDR3, the DNA is TGTGCCAGCAGCCCAACGACAGGACAGAACACTGAAGCTTTCTTT.